These T cell receptor beta chains were read from a single sample in a study of blood T cell repertoires in COVID-19. Assay used: immunoSEQ multiplex PCR; TCRdb lists only in-frame clones, some missing. The repertoire holds some 150,000 clones, with 84% as singletons. The sequenced material came from peripheral blood. Every receptor here comes from a human donor with acute or convalescent COVID-19. The donor label of this sample is uncertain. Both conserved end residues are part of each CDR3. Fields, in order: clone size, V gene, J gene, D gene, CDR3 length, CDR3 protein, CDR3 DNA. The D gene is left open where the match is weak. Clone size is shown for a subset of rows, as once, few, many or a class of expanded clone.

.	TRBV9	TRBJ2-5	.	16	CASSVASGLYQETQYF	TGTGCCAGCAGCGTAGCAAGCGGTCTGTACCAAGAGACCCAGTACTTC
.	TRBV18	TRBJ2-7	.	14	CASSLGQVYYEQYF	TGTGCCAGCTCACTTGGGCAGGTCTACTACGAGCAGTACTTC
.	TRBV19	TRBJ2-7	.	15	CASSMAWGPLYEQYF	TGTGCCAGTAGTATGGCTTGGGGGCCGCTCTACGAGCAGTACTTC
.	TRBV6-5	TRBJ1-2	TRBD1	14	CASSYGQGSYGYTF	TGTGCCAGCAGTTACGGACAGGGGAGCTATGGCTACACCTTC
few	TRBV7-9	TRBJ2-6	TRBD2	17	CASSYPLAGAGANVLTF	TGTGCCAGCAGCTACCCCTTAGCGGGAGCTGGGGCCAACGTCCTGACTTTC
.	TRBV5-4	TRBJ2-2	TRBD2	17	CASSSPGLAGVTGELFF	TGTGCCAGCAGCTCTCCTGGACTAGCGGGGGTCACCGGGGAGCTGTTTTTT
.	TRBV4-1	TRBJ1-2	.	16	CASSQEAGRLNYGYTF	TGCGCCAGCAGCCAAGAAGCCGGGAGGCTTAACTATGGCTACACCTTC
.	TRBV6-5	TRBJ2-5	TRBD1	13	CASRRTGRETQYF	TGTGCCAGCAGGCGGACAGGGAGGGAGACCCAGTACTTC
.	TRBV7-7	TRBJ2-5	.	12	CASSVEGETQYF	TGTGCTAGCAGCGTAGAGGGGGAGACCCAGTACTTC
.	TRBV2	TRBJ2-1	TRBD2	14	CASRGTSGVNEQFF	TGTGCCAGCAGGGGGACTAGCGGGGTCAATGAGCAGTTCTTC
.	TRBV19	TRBJ1-5	.	15	CASSAPDRLNQPQHF	TGTGCCAGTAGTGCGCCGGACAGACTCAATCAGCCCCAGCATTTT
.	TRBV14	TRBJ1-2	.	16	CASSQGDRSWSNGYTF	TGTGCCAGCAGCCAAGGAGACAGGTCCTGGTCTAACGGCTACACCTTC
once	TRBV5-6	TRBJ1-4	.	15	CASSYLQAGNEKLFF	TGTGCCAGCAGCTACTTACAGGCCGGTAATGAAAAACTGTTTTTT
.	TRBV5-1	TRBJ2-2	TRBD1	16	CASSPPGQGAPGELFF	TGCGCCAGCAGCCCCCCGGGACAGGGGGCCCCCGGGGAGCTGTTTTTT
.	TRBV3-1/TRBV3-2	TRBJ1-4	TRBD1	15	CASSPRDSSGEKLFF	TGTGCCAGCAGCCCCCGGGACAGCTCAGGGGAAAAACTGTTTTTT
.	TRBV28	TRBJ2-5	TRBD1	14	CASSDRGPQETQYF	TGTGCCAGCAGTGACAGGGGACCCCAAGAGACCCAGTACTTC
few	TRBV7-2	TRBJ2-1	TRBD2	15	CASSFSSGVYNEQFF	TGTGCCAGCAGCTTTAGTAGCGGGGTCTACAATGAGCAGTTCTTC
.	TRBV30	TRBJ2-2	TRBD2	15	CAWRATSGGTGELFF	TGTGCCTGGAGGGCGACTAGCGGGGGTACCGGGGAGCTGTTTTTT
.	TRBV7-2	TRBJ1-2	.	14	CASSLARQGGGYTF	TGTGCCAGCAGCTTAGCGCGGCAGGGAGGTGGCTACACCTTC
.	TRBV15	TRBJ2-1	TRBD1	15	CATTRGQGTYNEQFF	TGTGCCACCACCCGGGGACAGGGTACTTACAATGAGCAGTTCTTC
.	TRBV25-1	TRBJ2-7	.	12	CASSGSSYEQYF	TGTGCCAGCAGTGGCAGCTCCTACGAGCAGTACTTC
once	TRBV9	TRBJ2-7	TRBD1	15	CASSPHADRVYEQYF	TGTGCCAGCAGCCCCCACGCGGACAGGGTCTACGAGCAGTACTTC
.	TRBV20-1	TRBJ1-2	.	11	CSGGGTYGYTF	TGCAGTGGGGGGGGAACCTATGGCTACACCTTC
.	TRBV2	TRBJ2-7	.	12	CASSEQGYEQYF	TGTGCCAGCAGTGAACAGGGCTACGAGCAGTACTTC
once	TRBV5-1	TRBJ2-7	.	16	CASSLGFSSVSYEQYF	TGCGCCAGCAGCTTGGGGTTCAGTAGCGTTTCCTACGAGCAGTACTTC
.	TRBV5-4	TRBJ2-7	.	15	CASSFGGPLGVEQYF	TGTGCCAGCAGCTTCGGGGGACCCCTGGGGGTCGAGCAGTACTTC
.	TRBV10-3	TRBJ2-7	.	12	CAIGQGGYEQYF	TGTGCCATCGGTCAGGGGGGATACGAGCAGTACTTC
once	TRBV5-5	TRBJ1-5	TRBD1	14	CASSFSQGDQPQHF	TGTGCCAGCAGCTTTAGCCAGGGGGATCAGCCCCAGCATTTT
.	TRBV6-6	TRBJ2-1	TRBD1	15	CASSLDRGPGNEQFF	TGTGCCAGCAGCTTGGACAGGGGGCCTGGCAATGAGCAGTTCTTC
.	TRBV3-1/TRBV3-2	TRBJ1-2	TRBD1	17	CASSLIRTGGEGYGYTF	TGTGCCAGCAGCCTTATACGGACAGGGGGCGAAGGCTATGGCTACACCTTC
once	TRBV6-2/TRBV6-3	TRBJ2-2	.	16	CASSRPAQGNPGELFF	TGTGCCAGCAGTCGTCCGGCACAGGGCAACCCCGGGGAGCTGTTTTTT
.	TRBV5-1	TRBJ2-7	.	16	CASSLAGGAPSYEQYF	TGCGCCAGCAGCTTGGCCGGCGGGGCCCCATCCTACGAGCAGTACTTC
few	TRBV9	TRBJ2-7	.	14	CASSVAGSPGEQYF	TGTGCCAGCAGCGTAGCGGGTAGTCCGGGAGAGCAGTACTTC
.	TRBV28	TRBJ1-1	.	15	CASSPPGQRDAEAFF	TGTGCCAGCAGTCCCCCAGGGCAGCGGGATGCTGAAGCTTTCTTT
once	TRBV19	TRBJ1-5	.	14	CASSIPTGRKPQHF	TGTGCCAGTAGTATCCCGACCGGGAGGAAGCCCCAGCATTTT
.	TRBV5-6	TRBJ1-6	.	15	CASRKVGRPNSPLHF	TGTGCCAGCCGAAAGGTCGGGAGACCAAATTCACCCCTCCACTTT
.	TRBV5-4	TRBJ1-2	TRBD1	16	CASSQGQGVANYGYTF	TGTGCCAGCAGTCAGGGACAGGGGGTTGCTAACTATGGCTACACCTTC
once	TRBV19	TRBJ1-1	.	16	CASSIESDRSNTEAFF	TGTGCCAGTAGTATAGAGTCTGACAGATCGAACACTGAAGCTTTCTTT
.	TRBV10-3	TRBJ2-2	.	16	CAISEASGPNTGELFF	TGTGCCATCAGTGAGGCCAGCGGGCCAAACACCGGGGAGCTGTTTTTT
.	TRBV7-2	TRBJ2-5	TRBD2	19	CASSLAWVPGLAGGETQYF	TGTGCCAGCAGCTTAGCATGGGTACCGGGACTAGCGGGTGGAGAGACCCAGTACTTC
.	TRBV10-3	TRBJ1-6	.	12	CAIRADNSPLHF	TGTGCCATCAGGGCGGATAATTCACCCCTCCACTTT
.	TRBV5-1	TRBJ2-5	.	16	CASSTLQGSGQETQYF	TGCGCCAGCAGCACCTTACAGGGCAGCGGACAAGAGACCCAGTACTTC
.	TRBV6-4	TRBJ2-3	.	14	CASSETLYTDTQYF	TGTGCCAGCAGTGAAACCCTATACACAGATACGCAGTATTTT
few	TRBV4-1	TRBJ1-4	.	14	CASTLDRREEKLFF	TGCGCCAGCACCCTAGACAGGCGGGAGGAAAAACTGTTTTTT
.	TRBV23-1	TRBJ2-7	.	16	CASSQSSGTLRYEQYF	TGCGCCAGCAGTCAATCGTCAGGAACATTGCGCTACGAGCAGTACTTC
.	TRBV4-2	TRBJ2-2	TRBD1	17	CASSQDTGTGAPGELFF	TGTGCCAGCAGCCAAGATACAGGGACAGGTGCCCCCGGGGAGCTGTTTTTT
.	TRBV11-3	TRBJ2-1	TRBD2	15	CASSGSGGSYNEQFF	TGTGCCAGCAGCGGTAGCGGGGGCTCCTACAATGAGCAGTTCTTC
few	TRBV30	TRBJ1-2	TRBD1	11	CAWLKDRRHSF	TGTGCCTGGCTAAAGGACAGGCGTCACTCCTTC
.	TRBV7-3	TRBJ2-2	TRBD1	16	CASSSLQGAGAGELFF	TGTGCCAGCAGCTCCCTCCAGGGGGCTGGCGCCGGGGAGCTGTTTTTT
once	TRBV7-2	TRBJ2-5	.	15	CASSLASTNQETQYF	TGTGCCAGCAGCTTAGCGTCTACTAACCAAGAGACCCAGTACTTC
.	TRBV3-1/TRBV3-2	TRBJ1-5	.	13	CASSQTGRQPQHF	TGTGCCAGCAGCCAAACAGGGCGGCAGCCCCAGCATTTT
.	TRBV5-6	TRBJ2-2	TRBD2	15	CASSLGLAGAGELFF	TGTGCCAGCAGCTTGGGATTAGCGGGGGCCGGGGAGCTGTTTTTT
.	TRBV9	TRBJ2-7	TRBD2	19	CASSAHSSTGGSKRNEQYF	TGTGCCAGCAGCGCACACTCTTCGACGGGGGGGTCGAAAAGGAACGAGCAGTACTTC
.	TRBV19	TRBJ1-4	TRBD1	16	CASSDRGRRANEKLFF	TGTGCCAGTAGTGACAGGGGGCGCAGGGCTAATGAAAAACTGTTTTTT
.	TRBV5-4	TRBJ2-4	.	14	CASSLEAGKNIQYF	TGTGCCAGCAGCTTGGAGGCAGGGAAAAACATTCAGTACTTC
.	TRBV19	TRBJ1-5	.	13	CATGTELNQPQHF	TGTGCCACTGGCACAGAACTCAATCAGCCCCAGCATTTT